Shown below are 2 T cell receptor beta chains from a single sample sequenced in a study of cytomegalovirus exposure and HLA in healthy donors (TCRdb year 2017). The method was the immunoSEQ multiplex PCR assay. For the multiplex PCR, a mixture combining 60 forward primers for TCR Vbeta segments and 13 reverse primers for TCR Jbeta segments was used. Sourced from immuneACCESS, this table was stored by TCRdb with only in-frame sequences that have V and J called. A share of the clones is absent; for the studies checked, an unresolved V gene accounts for under half, and the remainder has no known explanation. A total of about 200,000 clones appear in this sample, 82% of them only once. The ten largest account for 0.075% to 0.1% of the sample. Sequencing input: PBMCs. Receptors originate from a boy younger than 10 in good health and CMV-seronegative.

This clone showed up just a few times. The chain carries TRBV4-3 and TRBJ2-7, with D perhaps TRBD2 (6 bases). Germline V gives CDR1 LGHNA, CDR2 YSLEER. The V and J ends lost 3 bases and 0 bases respectively, with 15 bases between them. The CDR3 has 16 amino acids. This chain's CDR3 is CASSHELAAVSYEQYF. Written as DNA, the CDR3 is TGCGCCAGCAGCCACGAGTTAGCGGCTGTCTCCTACGAGCAGTACTTC.

This chain uses TRBV11-3 with TRBJ2-3; 7 bases map to TRBD1. Germline V gene sequence: CDR1 SGHNT, CDR2 YENEEA. V shed 3 bases, J shed 1 base, and the junction held 4 bases outside the gene matches. The CDR3 is 15 residues long. CDR3: CASSFAGGGTDTQYF. CDR3 DNA sequence: TGTGCCAGCAGCTTTGCAGGGGGTGGCACAGATACGCAGTATTTT.